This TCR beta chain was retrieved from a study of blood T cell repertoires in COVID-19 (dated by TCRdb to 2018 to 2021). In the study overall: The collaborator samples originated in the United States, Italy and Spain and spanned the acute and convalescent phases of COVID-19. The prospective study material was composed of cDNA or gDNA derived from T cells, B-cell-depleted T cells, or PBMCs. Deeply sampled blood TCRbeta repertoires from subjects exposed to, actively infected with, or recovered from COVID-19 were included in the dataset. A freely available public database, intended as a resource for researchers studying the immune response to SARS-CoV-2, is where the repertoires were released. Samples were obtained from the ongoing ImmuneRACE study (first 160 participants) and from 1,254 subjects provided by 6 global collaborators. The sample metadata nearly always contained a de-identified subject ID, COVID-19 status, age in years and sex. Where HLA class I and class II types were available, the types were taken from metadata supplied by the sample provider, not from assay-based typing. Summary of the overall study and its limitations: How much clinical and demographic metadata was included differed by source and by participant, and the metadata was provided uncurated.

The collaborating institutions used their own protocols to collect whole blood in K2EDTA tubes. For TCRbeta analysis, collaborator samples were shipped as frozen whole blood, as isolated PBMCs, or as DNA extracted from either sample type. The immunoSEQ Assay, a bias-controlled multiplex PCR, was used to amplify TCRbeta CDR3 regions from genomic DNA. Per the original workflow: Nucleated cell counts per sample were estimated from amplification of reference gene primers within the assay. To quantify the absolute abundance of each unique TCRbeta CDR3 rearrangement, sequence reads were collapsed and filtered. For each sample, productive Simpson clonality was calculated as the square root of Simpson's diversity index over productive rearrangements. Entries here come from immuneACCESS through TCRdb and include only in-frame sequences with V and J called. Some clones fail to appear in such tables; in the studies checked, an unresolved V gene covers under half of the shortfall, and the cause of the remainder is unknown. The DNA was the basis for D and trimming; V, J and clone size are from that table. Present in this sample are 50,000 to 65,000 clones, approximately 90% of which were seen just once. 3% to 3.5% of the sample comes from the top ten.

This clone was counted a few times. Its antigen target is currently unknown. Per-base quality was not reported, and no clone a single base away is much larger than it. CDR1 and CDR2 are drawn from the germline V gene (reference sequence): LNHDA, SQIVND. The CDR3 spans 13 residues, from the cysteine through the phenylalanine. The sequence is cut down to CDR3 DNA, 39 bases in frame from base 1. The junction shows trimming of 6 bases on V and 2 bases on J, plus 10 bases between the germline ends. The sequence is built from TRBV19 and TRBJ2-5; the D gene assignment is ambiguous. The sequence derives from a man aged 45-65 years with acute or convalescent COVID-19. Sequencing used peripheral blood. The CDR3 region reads CASSADNQETQYF. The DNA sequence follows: TGTGCCAGTAGCGCCGACAATCAAGAGACCCAGTACTTC. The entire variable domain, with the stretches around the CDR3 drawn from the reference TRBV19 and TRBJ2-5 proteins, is DGGITQSPKYLFRKEGQNVTLSCEQNLNHDAMYWYRQDPGQGLRLIYYSQIVNDFQKGDIAEGYSVSREKKESFPLTVTSAQKNPTAFYLCASSADNQETQYFGPGTRLLVL.